The 10 T cell receptor beta chains below were found in one sample sequenced in a study of T cell responses to AZD1222 COVID-19 vaccine. Measured with immunoSEQ multiplex PCR; TCRdb has only the in-frame clones, and not every one. The sample records 100,000 to 150,000 clones, 90% being singletons. The material was peripheral blood, obtained on day 0 of AZD1222 vaccination. These receptors all stem from an adult in good health.

This chain links TRBV6-5 with TRBJ2-1, with no clear D. This CDR3 spans 12 amino acids. V lost 8 bases and J lost 1, with 6 bases in between. Germline lookup yields CDR1 MNHEY and CDR2 SVGAGI. The DNA of the CDR3 is TGTGCCAGCGGCAGGTCCTACAATGAGCAGTTCTTC. Residues: CASGRSYNEQFF.

V gene TRBV2 combines with J gene TRBJ2-2; TRBD2 matches 11 bases. The CDR3 length is 15 residues. The germline CDR1 and CDR2 sequences are SNHLY and FYNNEI. V dropped 6 bases and J dropped 8; count of bases not matched to a gene: 8. The CDR3 loop is CASRLLAGVSGELFF. Here the CDR3 DNA reads TGTGCCAGCAGACTACTAGCGGGGGTTTCAGGGGAGCTGTTTTTT.

This chain connects TRBV9 to TRBJ2-7; D is possibly TRBD1 (6 bases). Per germline, CDR1 SGDLS and CDR2 YYNGEE. Trimming cost V 1 base and J 1 base, with 12 bases left between them. The CDR3 contains 15 residues. In DNA, the CDR3 is TGTGCCAGCAGCGTATACGGGACACCATCCTACGAGCAGTACTTC. Amino acids: CASSVYGTPSYEQYF.

This chain joins TRBV9 and TRBJ2-5; tentative D call: TRBD1 (6 bases). CDR3 length equals 14 residues. The V end lost 0 bases, the J end lost 5 bases, and 11 bases lay between the germline ends. The V gene's germline CDR1 is SGDLS and CDR2 YYNGEE. The CDR3 loop reads CASSVGGRGETQYF. CDR3 nucleotide sequence: TGTGCCAGCAGCGTAGGGGGGCGCGGGGAGACCCAGTACTTC.

The chain uses TRBV7-9 and TRBJ1-2, with D uncertain. There are 12 residues in the CDR3. Per the germline V gene, CDR1 is SEHNR and CDR2 is FQNEAQ (reference sequence). Trimming took 0 bases from V and 2 from J, leaving 1 base between them. The CDR3 bases are TGTGCCAGCAGCTTAGCCAACTATGGCTACACCTTC. Encoded protein: CASSLANYGYTF.

V usage is TRBV29-1 and J usage is TRBJ1-1; 8 bases line up with TRBD1. Unmatched junction bases numbered 11, after V lost 1 base and J lost 7 bases. The germline gives CDR1 SQVTM, CDR2 ANQGSEA. The CDR3 runs to 15 residues. The CDR3 reads CSVEGLDRVGGEAFF. CDR3 coding DNA: TGCAGCGTTGAAGGCCTGGACAGGGTAGGAGGTGAAGCTTTCTTT.

The chain uses TRBV12-5 and TRBJ2-5, with a weak D call TRBD1 (6 bases). CDR1 and CDR2 (germline): LGHNT, FRNRAP. The CDR3 has 18 residues. V shed 5 bases and J shed 3 bases, with 25 bases lying between them. The CDR3 region is CASGPTDSQMFEEETQYF. DNA for the CDR3: TGTGCTAGTGGTCCCACGGACAGCCAGATGTTCGAGGAAGAGACCCAGTACTTC. The full variable domain, completed using reference TRBV12-5 and TRBJ2-5, is DARVTQTPRHKVTEMGQEVTMRCQPILGHNTVFWYRQTMMQGLELLAYFRNRAPLDDSGMPKDRFSAEMPDATLATLKIQPSEPRDSAVYFCASGPTDSQMFEEETQYFGPGTRLLVL.

The chain is built from TRBV7-8 and TRBJ1-2, with 8 positions matching TRBD1. The CDR3 is 13 amino acids. From germline, CDR1 is SGHVS and CDR2 FQNEAQ. The junction had 5 bases not matched to a gene; V was cut back by 3 bases and J by 8 bases. The CDR3 region is CASSFGQGGGYTF. The CDR3 bases are TGTGCCAGCAGCTTCGGACAGGGCGGCGGCTACACCTTC.

This clone was seen just once. The chain recombines TRBV5-4 with TRBJ2-4, with 10 bases lining up with TRBD1. The germline gives CDR1 SGHNT, CDR2 YYREEE (reference sequence). J was trimmed by 0 bases and V by 4 bases; bases with no gene match: 4. The CDR3 is made up of 16 amino acids. The DNA of the CDR3 is TGTGCCAGCAGCCAAGACAGGGGGCTAGCCAAAAACATTCAGTACTTC. This gives the protein CASSQDRGLAKNIQYF.

The chain couples TRBV27 to TRBJ2-7, with D hard to call. Trimming took off 6 bases at V and 6 bases at J, with 18 bases between the two ends. Per germline, CDR1 MNHEY and CDR2 SMNVEV (reference sequence). The CDR3 is 14 amino acids. CDR3 protein: CASRSFTEAPEQYF. The DNA of the CDR3 is TGTGCCAGCAGGTCCTTCACAGAGGCGCCCGAGCAGTACTTC.